This T cell receptor (beta chain) was captured in a study of T cells expressing NK-cell markers. At the level of the study: According to the study, TCR beta repertoires originated from sorted CD3+CD56+NKG2C+, CD3+CD56+NKG2C- and CD3+CD56-NKG2C+ T cells. In the group of eight sequenced donors, seven were HCMV-seropositive and one was seronegative.

Whole-study findings and limits: Where a handful of donors were concerned, these clonotypes also led the CD3+CD56-NKG2C+ fraction. Five or six of the donors carried dominant NKG2C+ clonotypes that took up roughly 1.0-8% of their CD8+ T cells.

Regarding this clonotype: Its target is not known.

This CDR3 has 14 residues. Looked up from germline, CDR1 is DFQATT and CDR2 is SNEGSKA (reference sequence). Reanalyzing the 5' RACE reads, TCRdb keeps one entry per CDR3 protein, without DNA. The data show about 380,000 distinct CDR3 sequences, and the top ten clones hold roughly 5.2%. This receptor was taken from a man aged 18-70 years in good health. The sequencing sample was made of blood T cells: a sorted CD56 or NKG2C T cell subset, CD4+ or CD8+ T cells, or bulk PBMC T cells (not recorded which). This chain connects TRBV20-1 to TRBJ2-5; checking the TCRdb D call of TRBD1 is not possible without DNA. Here the CDR3 reads CSASDRGIGETQYF.